The 10 T cell receptor beta chains below come from one sample, sequenced in a study of T cell changes during pregnancy in multiple sclerosis. The repertoire was sequenced with immunoSEQ multiplex PCR; TCRdb's copy has only in-frame clones and lacks some. This table has about 50,000 clones, 92% appearing once. The starting material was CD4+ T cells from peripheral blood mononuclear cells, obtained after pregnancy. These receptors were taken from a female donor with multiple sclerosis, enrolled in a pregnancy study.

The rearrangement joins TRBV7-9 to TRBJ1-2; the D is unclear. This CDR3 is 14 amino acids long. The germline V gene has CDR1 SEHNR and CDR2 FQNEAQ (reference sequence). Between the trimmed V and J ends, which lost 5 bases and 8 bases, there was a span of 18 bases. The CDR3 protein is CASSRIEEAGGYTF. Written as DNA, the CDR3 is TGTGCCAGCAGCCGTATAGAAGAGGCGGGGGGCTACACCTTC.

V usage is TRBV5-1 and J usage is TRBJ2-2; 7 positions agree with TRBD1. This CDR3 has 16 residues. Trimming at V came to 4 bases and at J to 0 bases, leaving 6 bases not matched to a gene. CDR1 is SGHRS, CDR2 YFSETQ, per germline. The CDR3 sequence is CASSTGQVANTGELFF. Written as DNA, the CDR3 is TGCGCCAGCAGCACCGGACAGGTCGCGAACACCGGGGAGCTGTTTTTT.

V and J are TRBV5-4 and TRBJ2-1; TRBD1 aligns across 9 bases. This CDR3 region has 17 residues. Trimming cost V 4 bases and J 4 bases; bases outside gene matches: 12. Germline V CDR1 and CDR2: SGHNT, YYREEE (reference sequence). The CDR3 loop reads CASSPPPRGQGYNEQFF. CDR3 nucleotides: TGTGCCAGCAGCCCGCCGCCCCGGGGACAGGGATACAATGAGCAGTTCTTC.

The chain's CDR3 is CASEMVGNQPQHF. The CDR3 coding sequence is TGTGCCAGCGAGATGGTGGGCAATCAGCCCCAGCATTTT. V and J are TRBV6-5 and TRBJ1-5; no clear D gene. CDR1 is MNHEY and CDR2 is SVGAGI in the germline V gene. Trimming pared 8 bases from V and 2 bases from J, leaving 10 bases between. This CDR3 is 13 amino acids long.

This chain uses TRBV12-5 with TRBJ2-2; the match to TRBD2 covers 9 bases. Per the germline V gene, CDR1 is LGHNT and CDR2 is FRNRAP. Trimming at V came to 8 bases and at J to 4 bases, leaving 5 bases not matched to a gene. The CDR3 length is 14 residues. This CDR3 is CASSSGLATGELFF. DNA for the CDR3: TGTGCTAGTTCCTCGGGACTAGCCACCGGGGAGCTGTTTTTT.

The rearrangement links TRBV5-1 to TRBJ2-2, with TRBD2 matching 9 bases. Germline lookup yields CDR1 SGHRS and CDR2 YFSETQ. The J segment lost 6 bases and the V segment lost 4 bases, leaving 13 bases of the junction unmatched. The CDR3 extends over 17 amino acids. For the CDR3, the DNA is TGCGCCAGCAGCGCACTCGGGACTAGCTCCCTCGCCGGGGAGCTGTTTTTT. Its protein product is CASSALGTSSLAGELFF.

The gene calls are TRBV6-5 and TRBJ2-1, with D perhaps matching TRBD2 (5 bases). Germline CDR1 and CDR2: MNHEY and SVGAGI. CDR3 length: 15 residues. V lost 2 bases, J lost 6 bases, and 14 bases lay in between. DNA of the CDR3: TGTGCCAGCAGTTACGACTCCTCCGGGGTCAATGAGCAGTTCTTC. Its protein product is CASSYDSSGVNEQFF.

The J gene is TRBJ2-1, the V gene TRBV11-1; maybe TRBD1 (6 bases). Germline V gene sequence: CDR1 SGHAT, CDR2 FQDESV (reference sequence). V was trimmed by 5 bases and J by 9 bases, leaving 11 bases between them. The CDR3 extends over 12 amino acids. CDR3 residues: CASSIGTLEQFF. DNA of the CDR3: TGTGCCAGCAGCATCGGGACACTTGAGCAGTTCTTC.

V gene TRBV5-1 combines with J gene TRBJ1-1; 7 positions match TRBD1. V was pared by 1 base and J by 1 base, with 1 base of the junction left unmatched. The CDR3 has 14 amino acids. The germline V gene has CDR1 SGHRS and CDR2 YFSETQ. CDR3 nucleotides: TGCGCCAGCAGCTTGAGGACAGGGAACACTGAAGCTTTCTTT. Translation gives CASSLRTGNTEAFF.

This clone has only one observation. The V gene is TRBV7-9, the J gene TRBJ1-1; 7 bases match TRBD1. Germline V gene lookup returns CDR1 SEHNR and CDR2 FQNEAQ (reference sequence). The junction had 3 bases not matched to a gene; V was cut back by 0 bases and J by 5 bases. The CDR3 loop spans 14 amino acids. CDR3 in amino acids: CASSLASGGTEAFF. In DNA form, the CDR3 reads TGTGCCAGCAGCTTAGCATCAGGGGGGACTGAAGCTTTCTTT.